The 8 T cell receptor beta chains given below trace back to one sample, sequenced in a study of OX40 agonist ivuxolimab in advanced cancers. The table came from immunoSEQ multiplex PCR; TCRdb's copy has only in-frame clones and leaves some out. The sample holds about 76,000 clones, 70% to 90% seen once. Sequenced material: CD4+ or CD8+ T cells sorted from blood, taken in a trial of the OX40 agonist ivuxolimab. The source of these receptors is an adult with an advanced solid tumor such as melanoma, head and neck, liver or kidney cancer.

This clone came up a few times. This chain uses TRBV27 with TRBJ1-1; no clear D gene. V dropped 0 bases and J dropped 7 bases, with 15 bases sitting between them. The germline CDR1 and CDR2 sequences are MNHEY and SMNVEV (reference sequence). CDR3 size: 15 residues. The CDR3 coding sequence is TGTGCCAGCAGTTTATCCGGTTTAGGCCGTCGTGAAGCTTTCTTT. Encoded protein: CASSLSGLGRREAFF.

This clone is a singleton in its sample. The rearrangement links TRBV7-9 to TRBJ2-2; D is perhaps TRBD1 (7 bases). Trimming pared 5 bases from V and 7 bases from J, leaving 20 bases between. The CDR3 spans 16 residues. The V gene's germline CDR1 is SEHNR and CDR2 FQNEAQ (reference sequence). This CDR3 reads CASSPSGGGAGGELFF. The CDR3 DNA follows: TGTGCCAGCAGCCCCAGCGGAGGGGGCGCAGGCGGGGAGCTGTTTTTT.

The J gene is TRBJ2-1, the V gene TRBV27; TRBD1 matches 9 bases. The CDR3 runs to 15 residues. Germline lookup yields CDR1 MNHEY and CDR2 SMNVEV (reference sequence). J was trimmed by 1 base and V by 2 bases; bases with no gene match: 0. DNA for the CDR3: TGTGCCAGCAGTTTAGACAGGGGGTCCTACAATGAGCAGTTCTTC. Residues: CASSLDRGSYNEQFF.

The J gene is TRBJ2-5, the V gene TRBV5-1, with 11 positions matching TRBD2. CDR1 is SGHRS, CDR2 YFSETQ, per germline. This CDR3 comprises 15 residues. Germline trimming cut 6 bases from V and 3 bases from J; bases unmatched to any gene: 7. CDR3 in amino acids: CASTRLAGQEETQYF. CDR3 sequence (DNA): TGCGCCAGCACTCGACTAGCGGGGCAAGAAGAGACCCAGTACTTC.

The chain employs TRBV5-1 and TRBJ2-1; 7 bases map to TRBD2. The CDR3 loop spans 17 amino acids. The V gene's germline CDR1 is SGHRS and CDR2 YFSETQ. V lost 0 bases, J lost 3 bases, and 9 bases stayed unmatched. The CDR3 loop is CASSLALSGGNYNEQFF. In nucleotides, the CDR3 is TGCGCCAGCAGCTTGGCCTTATCGGGAGGAAACTACAATGAGCAGTTCTTC.

The chain joins TRBV27 to TRBJ2-1; 10 bases agree with TRBD2. CDR3 size: 14 residues. The germline V gene encodes CDR1 MNHEY and CDR2 SMNVEV (reference sequence). V was pared by 6 bases and J by 7 bases, with 6 bases of the junction left unmatched. The CDR3 DNA reads as TGTGCCAGCAGCAAGGGACTAGCGACTAATGAGCAGTTCTTC. Protein sequence: CASSKGLATNEQFF.

CDR3 in amino acids: CAIGTGDSTYEQYF. Here the CDR3 DNA reads TGTGCCATAGGGACGGGTGATTCAACCTACGAGCAGTACTTC. V usage is TRBV10-3 and J usage is TRBJ2-7; D may be TRBD1 or TRBD2 (5 bases each). There are 14 residues in the CDR3. Deletions cut 9 bases from V and 2 bases from J, with 17 bases between. Per germline, CDR1 ENHRY and CDR2 SYGVKD.

The chain couples TRBV18 to TRBJ2-3; 7 positions agree with TRBD2. Germline lookup yields CDR1 KGHSH and CDR2 LQKENI. The V gene end was trimmed by 4 bases and the J gene end by 0 bases; junction bases not matched to a gene: 7. This CDR3 has 16 amino acids. The CDR3 DNA reads as TGTGCCAGCTCACAGACAACTAGCGTTAGCACAGATACGCAGTATTTT. Translating it yields CASSQTTSVSTDTQYF.